The sequence of this TCR beta chain was determined in a study of vaccination and CD4 T cells after COVID-19. Study details: Six males and four females constituted the convalescent cohort, two of whom were Hispanic. The control cultures got either a CEFX pool, an HIV-1 Nef pool, or no peptide at all. The cells were exposed to overlapping spike peptides originating from SARS-CoV-2, HCoV-NL63, HCoV-OC43 and HCoV-229E for stimulation.

CDR3 length: 14 residues. Losses at the gene ends were 4 bases for V and 6 bases for J; bases not matched to a gene: 6. Cultured CD4+ T cells had their DNA profiled by the Oncomine TCR Beta short-read assay. TCRdb used MiXCR to reprocess the PCR reads, holding one entry per CDR3 protein. There are some 10,000 distinct CDR3 sequences in the sample; roughly 64% occur only once, and roughly 17% lies in the top ten. Treatment meaning: roughly ten-day PBMC culture with coronavirus spike peptide pools or control peptides (ViraFEST assay). Expansion of antigen-specific T cells with peptide pools by ViraFEST preceded sequencing of TCRs. In its sample, this clonotype was seen a few times. Its target is not known.

The genes are TRBV12-3 or TRBV12-4 and TRBJ2-7; 10 bases fit TRBD2. The source is a human donor who had recovered from COVID-19. The sequenced sample consisted of CD4+ T cells from blood, cultured in vitro. DNA for the CDR3: TGTGCCAGCAGTTACACTAGCGGGATAAGCGAGCAGTACTTC. It is translated as CASSYTSGISEQYF.